Below, 21 T cell receptor beta chains from the same sample are listed, as sequenced in a study of cytomegalovirus exposure and HLA in healthy donors. Primers: 60 Vbeta forward and 13 Jbeta reverse. Libraries were prepared by immunoSEQ multiplex PCR; TCRdb keeps only in-frame clonotypes and omits some of them. The sample lists about 90,000 clones, around four fifths occurring once. The sequencing input was PBMCs. Every receptor here comes from a boy aged 5-17 years in good health and CMV-seronegative.

This clone showed up just once. The chain carries TRBV2 and TRBJ1-2, with 9 nucleotides matching TRBD1. In germline, CDR1 is SNHLY, CDR2 FYNNEI. The CDR3 extends over 13 amino acids. V lost 7 bases to trimming and J lost 4 bases; unmatched junction nucleotides: 4. CDR3 sequence reads: CASNLGQGYGYTF. CDR3 nucleotide sequence: TGTGCCAGCAACCTGGGACAGGGCTATGGCTACACCTTC.

CDR3 DNA sequence: TGTGCCAGTAGTCCATCCGGGACAGGCTGGGGCTACACCTTC. It specifies CASSPSGTGWGYTF. This rearrangement joins TRBV19 to TRBJ1-2, with 8 bases fitting TRBD1. From germline, CDR1 is LNHDA and CDR2 SQIVND (reference sequence). The V and J ends lost 5 bases and 8 bases, in that order; junction bases with no gene match: 10. The length of the CDR3 is 14 residues.

The rearrangement joins TRBV7-2 to TRBJ1-1; D uncertain. Germline values: CDR1 SGHTA, CDR2 FQGNSA. V was pared by 5 bases and J by 4 bases, with 8 bases between. This CDR3 region has 12 residues. This CDR3 is CASSPRGTEAFF. The CDR3 coding sequence is TGTGCCAGCAGCCCTCGGGGCACTGAAGCTTTCTTT.

The chain combines TRBV5-1 with TRBJ2-3; TRBD1 agrees at 10 bases. Per germline, CDR1 SGHRS and CDR2 YFSETQ. J gave up 1 base and V 4 bases, and 6 bases lay outside the gene matches. The CDR3 has 16 residues. The CDR3 DNA follows: TGCGCCAGCAGCCTACCTGGGACAGGGGGCACAGATACGCAGTATTTT. Residues: CASSLPGTGGTDTQYF.

This clone has more than one count but fewer than ten. This chain joins TRBV14 and TRBJ2-1; the D is unclear. The CDR3 has 14 residues. Trimming took off 0 bases at V and 10 bases at J, with 13 bases between the two ends. Germline lookup yields CDR1 SGHDN and CDR2 FVKESK. The CDR3: CASSQEDSAEEQFF. The CDR3 DNA sequence: TGTGCCAGCAGCCAAGAAGATTCCGCGGAAGAGCAGTTCTTC.

J is TRBJ2-1 and V is TRBV5-6; 10 bases fit TRBD1. CDR3 size: 16 residues. Looked up from germline, CDR1 is SGHDT and CDR2 is YYEEEE. With 7 bases clipped from V and 6 bases from J, the junction kept 13 bases outside the gene matches. The chain's CDR3 is CASYSISGQGINEQFF. The CDR3 nucleotides are TGTGCCAGCTATTCAATCTCGGGACAGGGGATCAATGAGCAGTTCTTC.

The chain carries TRBV5-6 and TRBJ1-3; weak D call: TRBD1 (6 bases). Germline CDR1 SGHDT, CDR2 YYEEEE. V was pared by 3 bases and J by 4 bases, with 14 bases between. This CDR3 has 15 residues. The CDR3 region has the DNA TGTGCCAGCAGCTCCGGGACACTTTACGGAAACACCATATATTTT. It yields the protein CASSSGTLYGNTIYF.

The rearrangement links TRBV2 to TRBJ1-5; 7 bases line up with TRBD1. V was pared by 6 bases and J by 0 bases, with 5 bases of the junction left unmatched. The V gene's germline CDR1 is SNHLY and CDR2 FYNNEI. CDR3 length: 15 amino acids. The CDR3 DNA reads as TGTGCCAGCAGAGGGACAGAAAATAGCAATCAGCCCCAGCATTTT. It codes for CASRGTENSNQPQHF.

This clone was seen a few times. The chain employs TRBV7-6 and TRBJ1-1; D not resolved. V shed 3 bases and J shed 3 bases, with 8 bases lying between them. CDR1 SGHVS and CDR2 FNYEAQ come from the germline V gene. This CDR3 contains 13 residues. CDR3 region: CASSFGRDTEAFF. The CDR3 DNA is TGTGCCAGCAGCTTTGGGAGGGACACTGAAGCTTTCTTT.

The J gene is TRBJ2-7, the V gene TRBV7-9; D remains ambiguous. Per the germline V gene, CDR1 is SEHNR and CDR2 is FQNEAQ (reference sequence). There are 14 residues in the CDR3. The V end was cut by 0 bases, the J end by 2 bases, with 8 bases between. The CDR3 protein is CASSLALITYEQYF. DNA of the CDR3: TGTGCCAGCAGCTTAGCGCTAATAACCTACGAGCAGTACTTC.

The chain joins TRBV2 to TRBJ2-1, with 11 bases lining up with TRBD2. J was trimmed by 12 bases and V by 5 bases; bases with no gene match: 6. Germline loops: CDR1 SNHLY, CDR2 FYNNEI. This CDR3 has 13 residues. The CDR3 spells CASSLLAGGRQFF. The CDR3, as DNA: TGTGCCAGCAGTTTATTAGCGGGAGGGAGGCAGTTCTTC.

This clone was seen a handful of times. This chain uses TRBV7-9 with TRBJ2-3; TRBD2 agrees at 9 bases. The CDR3 is 17 amino acids. Trimming cost V 5 bases and J 4 bases; bases outside gene matches: 13. The germline V gene has CDR1 SEHNR and CDR2 FQNEAQ (reference sequence). The CDR3 DNA reads TGTGCCAGCAGCCCCTTCTGGGGCGGGAGGGAGTCAGATACGCAGTATTTT. This encodes CASSPFWGGRESDTQYF.

The genes are TRBV28 and TRBJ2-7; D unclear. V was trimmed by 3 bases and J by 4 bases, leaving 13 bases between them. This CDR3 spans 14 amino acids. Germline V gives CDR1 MDHEN, CDR2 SYDVKM. The CDR3 is CASSLLALSYEQYF. Here the CDR3 DNA reads TGTGCCAGCAGTTTGTTGGCCCTTTCGTACGAGCAGTACTTC.

The V and J genes are TRBV30 and TRBJ2-2, with D possibly being TRBD1 (6 bases). From germline, CDR1 is GTSNPN and CDR2 SVGIG (reference sequence). The CDR3 contains 14 residues. The V end was cut by 2 bases, the J end by 7 bases, with 14 bases between. In nucleotides, the CDR3 is TGTGCCTGGAGTTCTGGGGGCGCGGGCGGGGAGCTGTTTTTT. Translating it yields CAWSSGGAGGELFF.

This clone has just one count. This chain connects TRBV12-5 to TRBJ1-1; the match to TRBD1 covers 10 bases. Germline V CDR1 and CDR2: LGHNT, FRNRAP. CDR3 length: 19 amino acids. Trimming cost V 1 base and J 1 base; bases outside gene matches: 12. This chain's CDR3 is CASGLARDRGSLGNTEAFF. CDR3 in DNA: TGTGCTAGTGGTTTGGCCAGGGACAGGGGATCTTTGGGGAACACTGAAGCTTTCTTT.

V and J are TRBV14 and TRBJ2-3, with D maybe TRBD2 (5 bases). Trimming cost V 0 bases and J 2 bases, with 15 bases left between them. CDR1 SGHDN and CDR2 FVKESK come from the germline V gene. The CDR3 is made up of 17 amino acids. CDR3 residues: CASSQERATRYTDTQYF. CDR3 DNA sequence: TGTGCCAGCAGCCAAGAGAGGGCCACCCGGTACACAGATACGCAGTATTTT. The entire variable domain, with the rest obtained from reference TRBV14 and TRBJ2-3, is as follows: EAGVTQFPSHSVIEKGQTVTLRCDPISGHDNLYWYRRVMGKEIKFLLHFVKESKQDESGMPNNRFLAERTGGTYSTLKVQPAELEDSGVYFCASSQERATRYTDTQYFGPGTRLTVL.

This chain links TRBV6-5 with TRBJ1-2, with TRBD1 identical over 7 bases. The CDR3 totals 13 residues. The V gene end was trimmed by 4 bases and the J gene end by 6 bases; junction bases not matched to a gene: 5. CDR1 is MNHEY, CDR2 SVGAGI, per germline. CDR3 nucleotides: TGTGCCAGCAGTTGGTCAGGGGGTGATGGCTACACCTTC. This sequence encodes CASSWSGGDGYTF.

The chain employs TRBV5-6 and TRBJ2-1; no firm D call. With 4 bases removed from V and 6 bases from J, the gap between germline ends came to 20 bases. Germline V gene lookup returns CDR1 SGHDT and CDR2 YYEEEE. The CDR3 has 16 amino acids. The CDR3 sequence is CASSPGVSLEANEQFF. The DNA of the CDR3 is TGTGCCAGCAGCCCCGGTGTTAGTCTAGAAGCCAATGAGCAGTTCTTC.

The V gene is TRBV7-2, the J gene TRBJ1-5, with 7 positions matching TRBD1. The V and J ends lost 5 bases and 6 bases, in that order; junction bases with no gene match: 7. The germline V gene has CDR1 SGHTA and CDR2 FQGNSA. The CDR3 is 14 residues long. The CDR3 DNA follows: TGTGCCAGCAGCGACGACAGGGTGGGTCAGCCCCAGCATTTT. Protein: CASSDDRVGQPQHF.

The chain combines TRBV28 with TRBJ2-6; 12 positions agree with TRBD1. CDR3 size: 18 residues. Trimming removed 6 bases from V and 2 bases from J; junction bases left unmatched: 8. CDR1 is MDHEN and CDR2 is SYDVKM in the germline V gene. The CDR3 spells CASSPLGTGGAGANVLTF. The CDR3 DNA reads as TGTGCCAGCAGCCCCCTGGGGACAGGGGGCGCTGGGGCCAACGTCCTGACTTTC.

The chain recombines TRBV27 with TRBJ2-7, with D perhaps TRBD2 (6 bases). The CDR3 extends over 12 amino acids. Germline V gene data show CDR1 as MNHEY and CDR2 as SMNVEV (reference sequence). V lost 7 bases, J lost 2 bases, and 9 bases lay in between. The chain's CDR3 is CASNAGPYEQYF. The CDR3 DNA reads TGTGCCAGCAACGCGGGGCCCTACGAGCAGTACTTC.